The sequence of this T cell receptor (beta chain) was determined in a study of long-term antiretroviral therapy in people with HIV. Study outcomes and limitations: Comparison with controls showed narrower CDR3 length ranges in HIV repertoires.

Comments on this clone: Its antigen is unknown.

Sequencing used immunoSEQ v3.0 at survey level. Clones were sequenced by immunoSEQ multiplex PCR, and TCRdb holds only the in-frame ones, with some missing. This repertoire shows 15,000 to 20,000 clones, 79% found once; its top ten account for roughly 8%. From each donor, at least one pre-ART PBMC sample and at least two post-ART PBMC samples were obtained. CDR3 length: 13 residues. V was clipped by 5 bases and J by 4 bases, with 12 bases between them. Looked up from germline, CDR1 is MNHEY and CDR2 is SMNVEV (reference sequence). This specimen was unsorted PBMCs, taken at the start of antiretroviral therapy. This rearrangement joins TRBV27 to TRBJ2-7, with D maybe TRBD2 (6 bases). This clonotype originated in a man aged 25 to 40 with HIV. The CDR3 loop is CASSTGVTYEQYF. For the CDR3, the DNA is TGTGCCAGCAGTACGGGAGTTACATACGAGCAGTACTTC.